This TCR beta chain stems from a study of blood T cell repertoires in COVID-19. Overall study: In each case, the material was cDNA or gDNA derived from T cells, B-cell-depleted T cells, or PBMCs.

As processed by the authors: Reference gene primer amplification in the assay estimated nucleated cell counts. Measured with immunoSEQ multiplex PCR; TCRdb has only the in-frame clones, and not every one. V and J calls and clone size are copied from that table; D and trimming were computed from the DNA. In the table there are roughly 190,000 clones, around four fifths of which are singletons. The V gene's germline CDR1 is ENHRY and CDR2 SYGVKD. J was trimmed by 6 bases and V by 6 bases; bases with no gene match: 1. CDR3 length equals 12 residues. The sequence derives from a human donor in a cohort sampled during active COVID-19. The rearrangement uses TRBV10-3 and TRBJ2-3; TRBD1 matches 9 bases. The sequenced material came from peripheral blood. The CDR3 nucleotides read TGTGCCATCAGACAGGGGGCTGATACGCAGTATTTT. It specifies CAIRQGADTQYF.